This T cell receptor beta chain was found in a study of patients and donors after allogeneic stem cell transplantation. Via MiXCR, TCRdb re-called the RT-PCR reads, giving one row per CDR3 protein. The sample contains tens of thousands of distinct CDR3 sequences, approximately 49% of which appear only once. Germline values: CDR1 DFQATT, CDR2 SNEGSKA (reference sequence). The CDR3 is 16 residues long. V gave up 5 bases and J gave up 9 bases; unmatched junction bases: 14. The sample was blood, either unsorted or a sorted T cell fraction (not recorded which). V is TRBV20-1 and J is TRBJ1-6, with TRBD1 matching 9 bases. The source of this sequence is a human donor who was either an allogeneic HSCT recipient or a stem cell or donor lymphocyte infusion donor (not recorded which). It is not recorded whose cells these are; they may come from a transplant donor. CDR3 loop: CSAGKPPGQGASPLHF. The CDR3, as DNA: TGCAGTGCTGGAAAACCTCCGGGACAGGGAGCTTCACCCCTCCACTTT.